This T cell receptor (beta chain) was sequenced for a study of T cell repertoires in cytomegalovirus infection. TCRdb passed the reads through MiXCR, listing each CDR3 protein once. The sample carries about 57,000 distinct CDR3 sequences, 20% to 25% recorded once. The V and J ends lost 5 bases and 0 bases, in that order; junction bases with no gene match: 3. The CDR3 spans 14 residues. Germline lookup yields CDR1 LNHDA and CDR2 SQIVND (reference sequence). This clonotype was counted a few times. Its cognate antigen is unknown. The sequencing here drew on CD8+ T cells from cultured PBMCs, taken from culture after CMV antigen stimulation. This TCR came from a human donor in good health (CMV status not recorded). Some clones in this sample may be carry-over from other donors' samples. The genes are TRBV19 and TRBJ1-1; TRBD1 matches 7 bases. The CDR3 sequence is CASSYRGLNTEAFF. The CDR3 bases are TGTGCCAGTAGTTACAGGGGTCTGAACACTGAAGCTTTCTTT.